This TCR beta chain was retrieved from a study of blood T cell repertoires in COVID-19. Looking at the study overall: The origin of the acute and convalescent COVID-19 samples was the United States, Italy and Spain.

V trimming: 6 bases; J trimming: 7 bases; junction bases outside the gene matches: 7. This CDR3 comprises 14 residues. In germline, CDR1 is MDHEN, CDR2 SYDVKM. Sequencing used immunoSEQ multiplex PCR; TCRdb keeps in-frame clones, though not all of them. The repertoire has about 470,000 clones, 75% to 90% of them found once; the top ten carry under 0.75%. The sequenced material came from PBMCs or T cells enriched from blood (not recorded which). The V call is TRBV28, the J call TRBJ1-2; 11 bases fit TRBD1. This receptor was identified in a woman between 18 and 30 years old who had recovered from COVID-19. This CDR3 is CASRLGQGARGYTF. CDR3 nucleotide sequence: TGTGCCAGCAGACTAGGACAGGGGGCGCGTGGCTACACCTTC.